This is a list of T cell receptor beta chains from one sample in a study of T cell clonotyping in hematopoietic cell transplantation. The repertoire was sequenced with immunoSEQ multiplex PCR; TCRdb's copy has only in-frame clones and lacks some. Here the sample spans tens of thousands of clones, about 92% being singletons. The source material was peripheral blood mononuclear cells, sampled before stem cell transplant. The receptors come from a man in his fifties or sixties with acute myeloid leukemia. Some clones in this sample may be carry-over from other donors' samples. The CDR3 runs from the conserved cysteine through the conserved F or W. D genes are given only for firm matches. Rows may omit the clone size; those that give it use once, few, many or a size class.

D gene,V gene,J gene,clone size,CDR3 DNA,CDR3 protein
-,TRBV2,TRBJ2-7,-,TGTGCCAGCAGTGTGGAGTACGAGCAGTACTTC,CASSVEYEQYF
-,TRBV7-2,TRBJ2-3,-,TGTGCCAGCAGCTTAGGTCCGCCGGGCACAGATACGCAGTATTTT,CASSLGPPGTDTQYF
-,TRBV27,TRBJ2-2,-,TGTGCCAGCGGAAACAGGGCGGGCGGGGAGCTGTTTTTT,CASGNRAGGELFF
TRBD2,TRBV6-6,TRBJ2-5,-,TGTGCCAGCTCAGGGCGGCTAGCGGGACCCCAAGAGACCCAGTACTTC,CASSGRLAGPQETQYF
-,TRBV28,TRBJ2-3,-,TGTGCCAGCAGTTTAGGACCCACACCCGATACGCAGTATTTT,CASSLGPTPDTQYF
TRBD1,TRBV7-9,TRBJ2-1,-,TGTGCCAGCAGCTTAGTGGGACAGGGGACGCACAATGAGCAGTTCTTC,CASSLVGQGTHNEQFF
-,TRBV10-3,TRBJ1-1,-,TGTGCCATCAGTCAGGGACGCACTGAAGCTTTCTTT,CAISQGRTEAFF
TRBD2,TRBV27,TRBJ2-7,few,TGTGCCAGCCTAGCGGGAGGGCACGAGCAGTACTTC,CASLAGGHEQYF
TRBD1,TRBV30,TRBJ1-6,-,TGTGCCTGGAGGGACCAGGGACAGAATTCACCCCTCCACTTT,CAWRDQGQNSPLHF
TRBD1,TRBV7-2,TRBJ2-2,-,TGTGCCAGCAGTAAGGGACAGGGGTATACCGGGGAGCTGTTTTTT,CASSKGQGYTGELFF
-,TRBV6-5,TRBJ2-6,-,TGTGCCAGCAGTTACTCGGCGGGAACTGGGGCCAACGTCCTGACTTTC,CASSYSAGTGANVLTF
TRBD1,TRBV30,TRBJ1-4,-,TGTGCCTGGAGTACCCGGAGGGGGCGGGAAGAAAAACTGTTTTTT,CAWSTRRGREEKLFF
TRBD2,TRBV7-2,TRBJ2-1,-,TGTGCCAGCAGCGTAGCGGGAGCATACAATGAGCAGTTCTTC,CASSVAGAYNEQFF
-,TRBV9,TRBJ1-1,-,TGTGCCAGCTCCGGCCCGATGAACACTGAAGCTTTCTTT,CASSGPMNTEAFF
TRBD1,TRBV11-2,TRBJ2-7,-,TGTGCCAGCAGCTACGACAGGGGCGGCTACGAGCAGTACTTC,CASSYDRGGYEQYF
-,TRBV27,TRBJ2-6,-,TGTGCCAGTAAAACCCTGGGGTCTGGGGCCAACGTCCTGACTTTC,CASKTLGSGANVLTF
-,TRBV28,TRBJ1-2,-,TGTGCCAGCAGTGCAGACAGCTTCTATGGCTACACCTTC,CASSADSFYGYTF